This TCR beta chain was identified during a study of identical twins. This clonotype was found once. In TCRdb, the 5' RACE reads were re-called with MiXCR into one record per CDR3 protein. The repertoire holds 1.5 million to 2 million distinct CDR3 sequences, with around a third as singletons. The TCR sequence derives from a newborn girl in good health. Material for sequencing was cord blood.

The CDR3 DNA follows: TGCGCCAGCAGCTTGGCTCTGGGGTCGTGGGGGGCCCACTACTATGGCTACACCTTC. Protein: CASSLALGSWGAHYYGYTF. The chain joins TRBV5-1 to TRBJ1-2; tentative D call: TRBD1 (6 bases). The ends were cut back, 0 bases at V and 3 bases at J, with 24 bases in the middle. The CDR3 sequence is 19 residues long. Germline loops: CDR1 SGHRS, CDR2 YFSETQ. The variable domain in full, completed from reference TRBV5-1 and TRBJ1-2, reads KAGVTQTPRYLIKTRGQQVTLSCSPISGHRSVSWYQQTPGQGLQFLFEYFSETQRNKGNFPGRFSGRQFSNSRSEMNVSTLELGDSALYLCASSLALGSWGAHYYGYTFGSGTRLTVV.